This T cell receptor beta chain was sequenced for a study of blood T cell repertoires in COVID-19. Study-level background: Italy, Spain and the United States were the sources of the convalescent and acute COVID-19 samples. The cDNA or gDNA used as material had been derived from T cells, B-cell-depleted T cells, or PBMCs.

Study processing details: Amplified reference gene primers provided the basis for estimating nucleated cell counts. Produced via immunoSEQ multiplex PCR; TCRdb's table is partial and in-frame only. The V and J calls and clone size come from that table; D and trimming were worked out from the DNA. The table includes 150,000 to 200,000 clones, approximately 95% detected once. The V gene's germline CDR1 is MGHRA and CDR2 YSYEKL. V was clipped by 4 bases and J by 2 bases, with 12 bases between them. The CDR3 has 15 residues. The V call is TRBV4-1, the J call TRBJ2-1; D may be TRBD1 (5 bases). The TCR was taken from a woman aged 45-59 years with acute or convalescent COVID-19. Sequenced: peripheral blood. The CDR3 DNA reads as TGCGCCAGCAGCCCGATAGACAGCCCCTACAATGAGCAGTTCTTC. Translated: CASSPIDSPYNEQFF.